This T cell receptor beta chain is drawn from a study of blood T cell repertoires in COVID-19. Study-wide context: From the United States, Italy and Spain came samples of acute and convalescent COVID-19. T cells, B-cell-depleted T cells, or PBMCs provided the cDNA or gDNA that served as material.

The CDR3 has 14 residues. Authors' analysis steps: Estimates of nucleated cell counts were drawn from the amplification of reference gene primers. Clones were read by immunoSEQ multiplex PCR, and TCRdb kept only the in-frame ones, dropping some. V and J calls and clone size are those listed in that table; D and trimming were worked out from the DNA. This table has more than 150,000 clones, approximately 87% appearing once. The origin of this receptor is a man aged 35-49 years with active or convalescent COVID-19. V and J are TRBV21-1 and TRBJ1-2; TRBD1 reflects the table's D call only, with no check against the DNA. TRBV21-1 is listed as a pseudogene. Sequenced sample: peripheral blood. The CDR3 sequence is CASITRTGTYGYTF. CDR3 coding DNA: TGTGCCAGCATCACCCGGACAGGGACCTATGGCTACACCTTC.